This T cell receptor (beta chain) was observed in a study of cytomegalovirus exposure and HLA in healthy donors. Background on the study: Per a later analysis, the approximately 700 first-cohort and 120 validation repertoires shared one platform. Study-wide findings and caveats: Accounts indicate the classifier identified cytomegalovirus status with strong specificity and sensitivity. In the 120 or so validation repertoires, just under 95% of cluster scores exceeded 0, per a later analysis.

The CDR3 sequence is 14 residues long. With 3 bases clipped from V and 8 bases from J, the junction kept 5 bases outside the gene matches. Germline CDR1 MNHNS, CDR2 SASEGT. Separate from the approximately 720-subject first cohort, the 120-subject validation cohort was the one that the donors belonged to. Sequencing used immunoSEQ multiplex PCR; TCRdb keeps in-frame clones, though not all of them. The table lists around 65,000 clones, 90% to 95% of them singletons. A note on this clone: The antigen is unknown.

The source material was PBMCs. This sequence was found in a man between 18 and 29 years old in good health and CMV-seropositive. V and J are TRBV6-1 and TRBJ1-4, with 8 nucleotides matching TRBD1. CDR3 loop: CASSDGTGGEKLFF. CDR3 DNA: TGTGCCAGCAGTGATGGGACAGGCGGGGAAAAACTGTTTTTT.